This T cell receptor beta chain comes out of a study of spatial heterogeneity in lung cancer. About the research overall: Alpha-chain detections were consistently fewer than beta-chain detections among the sequences.

Documented time point: sample taken at primary tumor resection. Whole RNA, which was extracted from tumor, nontumor lung tissue or frozen PBMC, was sequenced without any cell sorting. The CDR3 spans 13 residues. V lost 7 bases and J 6 bases, leaving 16 bases between the germline ends. The V gene's germline CDR1 is MDHEN and CDR2 SYDVKM. From the 5' RACE reads, TCRdb called clonotypes with MiXCR, one entry per CDR3 protein. Among roughly 11,000 distinct CDR3 sequences listed, around 4% were seen once. This clonotype was observed at least ten times. Because this beta chain is a stray read in a library intended to capture alpha chains, its abundance should not be given much weight.

The rearrangement links TRBV28 to TRBJ2-7; tentative D call: TRBD2 (5 bases). The source of this sequence is a male donor with early-stage non-small cell lung cancer. The sequenced sample was normal lung tissue next to the tumor, obtained at surgery. CDR3 residues: CASTGIPRSEQYF. CDR3 DNA sequence: TGTGCCAGCACCGGGATCCCCCGGAGCGAGCAGTACTTC.